One sample yielded the 32 T cell receptor beta chains listed below, sequenced in a study of T cells in localized non-small cell lung cancer. Here immunoSEQ multiplex PCR was the method, and the copy in TCRdb shows in-frame clones only, minus some. The repertoire includes about 29,000 clones, roughly 87% of them detected once, and around 6.8% sits in the top ten. This specimen consisted of peripheral blood, obtained before any cancer treatment. The receptor source for this set is an older male donor with stage I lung adenocarcinoma.

This rearrangement joins TRBV18 to TRBJ2-1, with 12 nucleotides matching TRBD2. There are 16 residues in the CDR3. In germline, CDR1 is KGHSH, CDR2 LQKENI. V dropped 3 bases and J dropped 5; count of bases not matched to a gene: 5. The CDR3 here is CASSPTSGGPHNEQFF. The CDR3, as DNA: TGTGCCAGCTCACCTACTAGCGGGGGGCCTCACAATGAGCAGTTCTTC.

This chain connects TRBV6-5 to TRBJ1-5; possibly TRBD1 for D (5 bases). Between the trimmed V and J ends, which lost 11 bases and 4 bases, there was a span of 12 bases. Germline V gene sequence: CDR1 MNHEY, CDR2 SVGAGI. The CDR3 spans 12 residues. CDR3 DNA: TGTGCCGCGGGGGGAAGGAATCAGCCCCAGCATTTT. Protein: CAAGGRNQPQHF.

V gene TRBV28 combines with J gene TRBJ1-6; D uncertain. Per germline, CDR1 MDHEN and CDR2 SYDVKM. The germline V and J ends were trimmed by 6 bases and 8 bases, with 8 bases remaining between them. This CDR3 is built from 12 residues. The CDR3 bases are TGTGCCAGCAGCACAATCGATTCACCCCTCCACTTT. This translates into CASSTIDSPLHF.

In its sample, this clone was seen a few times. The chain employs TRBV5-4 and TRBJ2-3; 7 bases align to TRBD2. The CDR3 totals 14 residues. With 5 bases clipped from V and 2 bases from J, the junction kept 5 bases outside the gene matches. Germline-derived CDR1 and CDR2 are SGHNT and YYREEE (reference sequence). Here the CDR3 reads CASRSGGLTDTQYF. Written as DNA, the CDR3 is TGTGCCAGCAGGTCGGGGGGACTCACAGATACGCAGTATTTT.

The chain joins TRBV21-1 to TRBJ2-1; TRBD1, the table's D call, lacks a check against the DNA. TRBV21-1 is classified as a pseudogene. CDR3 size: 16 residues. The CDR3 sequence is CASSHGALQRINQQFF. CDR3 nucleotide sequence: TGTGCCAGCAGCCATGGGGCCTTACAGCGCATTAATCAGCAGTTCTTC.

In DNA, the CDR3 is TGCGCCAGCAGCCAAGAAGAGACAGGGCATGGCTACACCTTC. As protein: CASSQEETGHGYTF. The chain carries TRBV4-3 and TRBJ1-2, with 7 bases lining up with TRBD1. Germline CDR1 is LGHNA and CDR2 is YSLEER. The CDR3 consists of 14 residues. V dropped 0 bases and J dropped 6; count of bases not matched to a gene: 4.

The V gene is TRBV30, the J gene TRBJ2-3, with 11 bases aligning to TRBD1. This CDR3 region has 15 residues. The V and J ends lost 4 bases and 6 bases, in that order; junction bases with no gene match: 9. Germline V gene lookup returns CDR1 GTSNPN and CDR2 SVGIG (reference sequence). This chain's CDR3 is CAWIIRTGGGDTQYF. CDR3 bases: TGTGCCTGGATCATCCGGACAGGGGGCGGTGATACGCAGTATTTT.

This chain uses TRBV5-3 with TRBJ2-7; no clear D. TRBV5-3 is flagged as an ORF with uncertain function. The CDR3 length is 12 residues. Between the trimmed V and J ends, which lost 2 bases and 2 bases, there was a span of 5 bases. The CDR3 coding sequence is TGTGCCAGAAGCTTAACAGCCTACGAGCAGTACTTC. Its translation: CARSLTAYEQYF.

This clone has more than one count but fewer than ten. The chain recombines TRBV2 with TRBJ1-1, with unresolved D. Germline assignment: CDR1 SNHLY and CDR2 FYNNEI. Trimming shortened V by 3 bases and J by 1 base, and 9 bases separated the two germline ends. CDR3 size: 14 residues. CDR3 nucleotide sequence: TGTGCCAGCAGTGACCGAAACTCGAACACTGAAGCTTTCTTT. It encodes CASSDRNSNTEAFF.

The rearrangement links TRBV28 to TRBJ1-4; tentative D call: TRBD1 (5 bases). Germline values: CDR1 MDHEN, CDR2 SYDVKM. CDR3 size: 14 residues. The ends were cut back, 5 bases at V and 7 bases at J, with 14 bases in the middle. The CDR3 DNA sequence: TGTGCCAGCAGTAGAGGGGCCCCAGGTGAAAAACTGTTTTTT. Translating it yields CASSRGAPGEKLFF.

The chain joins TRBV5-5 to TRBJ2-7; D is unresolved. The CDR3 runs 14 residues. Trimming shortened V by 5 bases and J by 11 bases, and 23 bases separated the two germline ends. Germline CDR1 is SGHKS and CDR2 is YYEKEE (reference sequence). The CDR3 DNA sequence: TGTGCCAGCAGTTCCGGGTCAGCCACTGTCCGCAAGTACTTC. Protein sequence: CASSSGSATVRKYF.

This clone has a single count. This sequence joins TRBV19 and TRBJ1-1; 7 bases are a match to TRBD1. The CDR3 length is 14 residues. The germline gives CDR1 LNHDA, CDR2 SQIVND (reference sequence). The V gene end was trimmed by 4 bases and the J gene end by 2 bases; junction bases not matched to a gene: 4. As DNA, the CDR3 is TGTGCCAGTAGTAAACAGGGGCGCAACACTGAAGCTTTCTTT. Protein product: CASSKQGRNTEAFF.

The CDR3 nucleotides are TGTGCCAGCTCACTTCAGGGGCCCCAAGAGACCCAGTACTTC. This translates into CASSLQGPQETQYF. The chain is built from TRBV18 and TRBJ2-5, with a tentative D call TRBD1 (6 bases). Germline V gene data show CDR1 as KGHSH and CDR2 as LQKENI. The V end was cut by 4 bases, the J end by 1 base, with 10 bases between. CDR3 length: 14 amino acids. The full variable domain, with the rest looked up from reference TRBV18 and TRBJ2-5, is NAGVMQNPRHLVRRRGQEARLRCSPMKGHSHVYWYRQLPEEGLKFMVYLQKENIIDESGMPKERFSAEFPKEGPSILRIQQVVRGDSAAYFCASSLQGPQETQYFGPGTRLLVL.

The rearrangement uses TRBV5-6 and TRBJ2-5; D is perhaps TRBD1 (5 bases). The V gene's germline CDR1 is SGHDT and CDR2 YYEEEE. The V end was cut by 1 base, the J end by 9 bases, with 10 bases between. CDR3 size: 12 residues. CDR3: CASSLSRVSQYF. The CDR3 bases are TGTGCCAGCAGCTTGTCCAGGGTGTCCCAGTACTTC.

The chain employs TRBV18 and TRBJ2-2, with a weak D call TRBD1 (6 bases). The V gene lost 5 bases and the J gene lost 4 bases, with 11 bases spanning the gap. CDR1 KGHSH and CDR2 LQKENI come from the germline V gene. This CDR3 region has 14 residues. The CDR3 DNA is TGTGCCAGCTCAATACAGGGTGCCACCGGGGAGCTGTTTTTT. It encodes CASSIQGATGELFF.

V and J are TRBV6-4 and TRBJ1-2, with D uncertain. CDR1 and CDR2 (germline): MRHNA, SNTAGT. V lost 4 bases, J lost 4 bases, and 1 base lay in between. This CDR3 is 10 amino acids long. The CDR3 DNA reads as TGTGCCAGCAGTGCCTATGGCTACACCTTC. It encodes CASSAYGYTF.

This rearrangement joins TRBV19 to TRBJ1-2; TRBD1 is a possible D gene (5 bases). Trimming shortened V by 3 bases and J by 2 bases, and 13 bases separated the two germline ends. The CDR3 runs 15 residues. Germline V CDR1 and CDR2: LNHDA, SQIVND (reference sequence). The CDR3 protein is CASSIGTPENYGYTF. CDR3 coding DNA: TGTGCCAGTAGTATCGGGACTCCAGAGAACTATGGCTACACCTTC.

This CDR3 reads CASSPGQGGSPLHF. In DNA, the CDR3 is TGTGCCAGCAGCCCGGGACAGGGGGGCTCACCCCTCCACTTT. This sequence joins TRBV13 and TRBJ1-6; the match to TRBD1 covers 11 bases. Trimming cost V 5 bases and J 10 bases; bases outside gene matches: 4. The germline CDR1 and CDR2 sequences are PRHDT and FYEKMQ (reference sequence). The CDR3 is 14 amino acids.

The chain uses TRBV9 and TRBJ2-7; 7 bases align to TRBD1. V dropped 4 bases and J dropped 5; count of bases not matched to a gene: 9. This CDR3 contains 14 residues. Germline CDR1 is SGDLS and CDR2 is YYNGEE. Here the CDR3 reads CASSRQGTFHEQYF. CDR3 in DNA: TGTGCCAGCAGCCGACAGGGTACGTTCCACGAGCAGTACTTC.

The chain couples TRBV5-1 to TRBJ1-6; 10 nucleotides agree with TRBD1. The CDR3 length is 16 residues. V lost 3 bases, J lost 9 bases, and 9 bases stayed unmatched. The V gene's germline CDR1 is SGHRS and CDR2 YFSETQ. The CDR3 DNA is TGCGCCAGCAGCTCGGGACAGGGGCAGGGAAGTTCACCCCTCCACTTT. This translates into CASSSGQGQGSSPLHF.

This rearrangement joins TRBV4-2 to TRBJ2-5; possibly TRBD1 or TRBD2 for D (5 bases each). The CDR3 runs to 16 residues. Per the germline V gene, CDR1 is LGHNA and CDR2 is YNFKEQ. With 6 bases removed from V and 1 base from J, the gap between germline ends came to 18 bases. The DNA of the CDR3 is TGTGCCAGCAGAGGAGGTACGGGGCAGGGCCAAGAGACCCAGTACTTC. This translates into CASRGGTGQGQETQYF.

There are a few counts of this clone. The V call is TRBV19, the J call TRBJ1-1; 7 bases align to TRBD1. The V gene's germline CDR1 is LNHDA and CDR2 SQIVND (reference sequence). The CDR3 length is 14 residues. V trimming: 5 bases; J trimming: 6 bases; junction bases outside the gene matches: 9. The CDR3 loop is CASSSRQGVAEAFF. In DNA, the CDR3 is TGTGCCAGTAGTTCCCGACAGGGTGTCGCTGAAGCTTTCTTT.

V usage is TRBV29-1 and J usage is TRBJ2-2; 11 bases align to TRBD2. The junction had 1 base not matched to a gene; V was cut back by 4 bases and J by 3 bases. Germline lookup yields CDR1 SQVTM and CDR2 ANQGSEA. The CDR3 extends over 14 amino acids. CDR3 region: CSVGTSGHTGELFF. The CDR3 DNA follows: TGCAGCGTTGGGACTAGCGGGCACACCGGGGAGCTGTTTTTT.

This chain joins TRBV9 and TRBJ1-2; D is unclear. The CDR3 totals 14 residues. V shed 0 bases and J shed 1 base, with 7 bases lying between them. CDR1 is SGDLS and CDR2 is YYNGEE in the germline V gene. The CDR3 DNA follows: TGTGCCAGCAGCGTAGAACCGGGTAACTATGGCTACACCTTC. The encoded protein is CASSVEPGNYGYTF.

This clone came up once. This rearrangement joins TRBV7-2 to TRBJ2-1, with D possibly TRBD1 on 5 matching bases. This CDR3 comprises 14 residues. Per germline, CDR1 SGHTA and CDR2 FQGNSA. Trimming stripped 5 bases from V and 9 bases from J, with 17 bases between. The CDR3 protein is CASSRPFQQGEQFF. CDR3 coding DNA: TGTGCCAGCAGCCGCCCTTTTCAGCAGGGTGAGCAGTTCTTC.

This clone turned up a few times. The CDR3 nucleotides read TGCGCCAGCAGCTTGTCCGGCGGAGGCTACACCTTC. It specifies CASSLSGGGYTF. This chain uses TRBV5-1 with TRBJ1-2; D gene unclear. The germline CDR1 and CDR2 sequences are SGHRS and YFSETQ. V dropped 1 base and J dropped 8 bases, with 9 bases sitting between them. The CDR3 has 12 amino acids.

The chain employs TRBV5-6 and TRBJ2-5; 14 bases agree with TRBD2. The germline V gene has CDR1 SGHDT and CDR2 YYEEEE. The V and J ends lost 5 bases and 3 bases, in that order; junction bases with no gene match: 9. The CDR3 runs 17 residues. CDR3 nucleotides: TGTGCCAGCAGTTGGACTAGCGGGGGGCGTAAGGAAGAGACCCAGTACTTC. This encodes CASSWTSGGRKEETQYF.

There are a few counts of this clone. The rearrangement joins TRBV5-1 to TRBJ2-1, with D tentatively TRBD2 (6 bases). This CDR3 contains 13 residues. The V end was cut by 2 bases, the J end by 9 bases, with 12 bases between. Germline-derived CDR1 and CDR2 are SGHRS and YFSETQ. The CDR3 loop is CASSFLEEGEQFF. The CDR3 region has the DNA TGCGCCAGCAGCTTTTTGGAGGAGGGTGAGCAGTTCTTC.

A single count supports this clone. This chain uses TRBV9 with TRBJ2-3; D gene ambiguous. Germline V lookup: CDR1 SGDLS, CDR2 YYNGEE. V lost 2 bases to trimming and J lost 2 bases, with 3 bases between them. The CDR3 runs 12 residues. The CDR3 is CASSVNTDTQYF. CDR3 nucleotide sequence: TGTGCCAGCAGCGTTAACACAGATACGCAGTATTTT.

The gene calls are TRBV5-8 and TRBJ2-1; D gene uncertain. Germline CDR1 is SGHTS and CDR2 is YDEGEE. V was pared by 1 base and J by 4 bases, with 18 bases between. The length of the CDR3 is 17 residues. In DNA, the CDR3 is TGTGCCAGCAGCTTGTTGGGGAACACGCCATATTACAATGAGCAGTTCTTC. It specifies CASSLLGNTPYYNEQFF.

The V call is TRBV19, the J call TRBJ1-2; no clear D gene. This CDR3 region has 14 residues. Deletions cut 0 bases from V and 6 bases from J, with 11 bases between. Looked up from germline, CDR1 is LNHDA and CDR2 is SQIVND (reference sequence). CDR3 DNA sequence: TGTGCCAGTAGTATAGATCTGGCACGGAATGGCTACACCTTC. Translated: CASSIDLARNGYTF.

CDR3 loop: CASTLNTGELFF. The CDR3 DNA sequence: TGTGCCAGTACCCTCAACACCGGGGAGCTGTTTTTT. The chain couples TRBV19 to TRBJ2-2; no reliable D call. This CDR3 is built from 12 residues. Trimming stripped 7 bases from V and 2 bases from J, with 5 bases between. Per the germline V gene, CDR1 is LNHDA and CDR2 is SQIVND (reference sequence).